This T cell receptor (beta chain) appears in the sequencing data of a study of T cells expressing NK-cell markers. About the research overall: Cells sorted as CD3+CD56+NKG2C+, CD3+CD56+NKG2C- and CD3+CD56-NKG2C+ T cells supplied the TCR beta repertoires.

With UMIs, 5'RACE template switching was used to make TCR beta cDNA. TCRdb reprocessed the 5' RACE reads, with one entry per CDR3 protein and no DNA. The record lists around 550,000 distinct CDR3 sequences, of which the ten most abundant hold approximately 3.6%. This CDR3 region has 13 residues. Per germline, CDR1 SGHAT and CDR2 FQDESV (reference sequence). The sample taken for sequencing was blood T cells: a sorted CD56 or NKG2C T cell subset, CD4+ or CD8+ T cells, or bulk PBMC T cells (not recorded which). The source of this sequence is a man between 18 and 29 years old in good health. The chain carries TRBV11-1 and TRBJ2-1. CDR3 loop: CASSIRLAGGQFF.